Shown below are 3 T cell receptor beta chains from a single sample sequenced in a study of cytomegalovirus exposure and HLA in healthy donors. PCR was performed using 60 Vbeta and 13 Jbeta primers. Generated by immunoSEQ multiplex PCR, the TCRdb table keeps only in-frame clones and is missing some. The sample records 120,000 to 150,000 clones, approximately 70% being singletons. Sequencing input: PBMCs. The source of these receptors is an older woman in good health and CMV-seronegative.

V and J are TRBV2 and TRBJ2-5, with no clear D. TRBJ2-7 explains the end of the DNA better; the J call may be wrong. The CDR3 has 12 residues. CDR1 and CDR2 (germline): SNHLY, FYNNEI. Here the CDR3 reads CASSATQYEQYF. The CDR3 region has the DNA TGTGCCAGCAGCGCCACCCAATACGAGCAGTACTTC.

J is TRBJ2-2 and V is TRBV6-5, with TRBD1 as a possible D gene (7 bases). The V end was cut by 4 bases, the J end by 7 bases, with 16 bases between. Looked up from germline, CDR1 is MNHEY and CDR2 is SVGAGI. CDR3 length: 15 residues. The CDR3 DNA follows: TGTGCCAGCAGTTCCCAGGCAGGGGGGCACGGGGAGCTGTTTTTT. Its translation is CASSSQAGGHGELFF.

This clone appeared a few times. The chain employs TRBV5-1 and TRBJ2-5, with TRBD2 as a possible D gene (6 bases). V lost 0 bases and J 5 bases, leaving 8 bases between the germline ends. Germline V lookup: CDR1 SGHRS, CDR2 YFSETQ. The CDR3 loop spans 13 amino acids. The CDR3 reads CASSLGRAETQYF. The CDR3 DNA is TGCGCCAGCAGCTTGGGGAGGGCGGAGACCCAGTACTTC.